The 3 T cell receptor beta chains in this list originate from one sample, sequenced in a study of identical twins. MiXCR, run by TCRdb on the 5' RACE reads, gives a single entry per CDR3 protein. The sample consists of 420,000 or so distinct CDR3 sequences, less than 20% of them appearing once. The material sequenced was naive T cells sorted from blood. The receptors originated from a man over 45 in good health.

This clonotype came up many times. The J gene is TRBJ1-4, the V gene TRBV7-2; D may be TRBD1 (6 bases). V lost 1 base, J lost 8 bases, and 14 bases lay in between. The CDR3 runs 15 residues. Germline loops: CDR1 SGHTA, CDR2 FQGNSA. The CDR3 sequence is CASSLVRGADEKLFF. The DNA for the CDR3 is TGTGCCAGCAGCTTAGTTCGGGGGGCGGACGAAAAACTGTTTTTT.

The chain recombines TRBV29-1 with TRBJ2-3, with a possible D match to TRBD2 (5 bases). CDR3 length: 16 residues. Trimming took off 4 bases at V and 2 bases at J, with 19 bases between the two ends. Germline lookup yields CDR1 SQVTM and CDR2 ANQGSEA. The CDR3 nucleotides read TGCAGCGTTGCTGCCTTCGGGCAGCGGAACACAGATACGCAGTATTTT. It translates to CSVAAFGQRNTDTQYF.

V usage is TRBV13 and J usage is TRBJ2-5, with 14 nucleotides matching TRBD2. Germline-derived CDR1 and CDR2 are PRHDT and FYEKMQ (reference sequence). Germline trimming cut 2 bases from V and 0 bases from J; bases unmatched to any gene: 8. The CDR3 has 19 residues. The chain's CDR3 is CASSLTGLAGERDQETQYF. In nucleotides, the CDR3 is TGTGCCAGCAGCTTAACGGGACTAGCGGGAGAAAGGGACCAAGAGACCCAGTACTTC.